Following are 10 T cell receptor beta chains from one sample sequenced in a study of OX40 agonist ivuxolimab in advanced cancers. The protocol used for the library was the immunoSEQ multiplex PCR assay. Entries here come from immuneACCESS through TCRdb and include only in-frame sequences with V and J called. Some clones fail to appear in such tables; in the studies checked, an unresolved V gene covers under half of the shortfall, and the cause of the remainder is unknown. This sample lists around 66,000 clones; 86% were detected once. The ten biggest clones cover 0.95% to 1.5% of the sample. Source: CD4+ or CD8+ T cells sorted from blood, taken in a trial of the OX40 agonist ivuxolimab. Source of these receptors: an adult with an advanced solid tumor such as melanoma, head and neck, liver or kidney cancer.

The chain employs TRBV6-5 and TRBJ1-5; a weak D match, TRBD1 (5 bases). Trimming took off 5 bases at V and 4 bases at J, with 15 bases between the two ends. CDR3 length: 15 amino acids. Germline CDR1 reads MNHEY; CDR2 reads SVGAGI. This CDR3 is CASSPRGVGNQPQHF. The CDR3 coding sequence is TGTGCCAGCAGTCCCCGGGGGGTGGGGAATCAGCCCCAGCATTTT.

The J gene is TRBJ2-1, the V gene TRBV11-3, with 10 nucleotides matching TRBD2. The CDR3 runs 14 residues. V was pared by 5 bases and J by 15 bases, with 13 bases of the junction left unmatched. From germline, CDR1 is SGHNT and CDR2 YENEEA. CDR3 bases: TGTGCCAGCAGCCCAACCACCGAGCGGGAGGGTCGGTTCTTC. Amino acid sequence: CASSPTTEREGRFF.

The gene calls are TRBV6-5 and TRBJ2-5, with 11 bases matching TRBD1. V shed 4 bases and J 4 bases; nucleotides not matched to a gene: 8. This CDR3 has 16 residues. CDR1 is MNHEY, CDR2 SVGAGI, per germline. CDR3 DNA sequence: TGTGCCAGCAGTTTCCTGGGACAGGGGGGTGGAGAGACCCAGTACTTC. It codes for CASSFLGQGGGETQYF.

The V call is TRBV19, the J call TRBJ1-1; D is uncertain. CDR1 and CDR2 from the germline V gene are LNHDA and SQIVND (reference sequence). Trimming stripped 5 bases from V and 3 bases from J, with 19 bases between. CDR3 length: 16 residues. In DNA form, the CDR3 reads TGTGCCAGTAGTCCCCTGAGGGCAGGCCCGGACACTGAAGCTTTCTTT. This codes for CASSPLRAGPDTEAFF.

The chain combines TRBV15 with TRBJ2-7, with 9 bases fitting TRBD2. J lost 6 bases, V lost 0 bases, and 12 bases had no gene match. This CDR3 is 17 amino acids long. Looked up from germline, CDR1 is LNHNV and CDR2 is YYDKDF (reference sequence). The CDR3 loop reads CATSRDWVVAGEFEQYF. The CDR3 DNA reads TGTGCCACCAGCAGAGATTGGGTAGTAGCGGGAGAATTCGAGCAGTACTTC.

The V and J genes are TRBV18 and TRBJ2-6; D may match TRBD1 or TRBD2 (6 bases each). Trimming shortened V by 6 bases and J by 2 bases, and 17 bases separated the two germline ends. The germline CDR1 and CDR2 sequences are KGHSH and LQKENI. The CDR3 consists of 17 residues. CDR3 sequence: CASSRGRYLAGANVLTF. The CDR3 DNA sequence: TGTGCCAGCTCCCGGGGGCGATACCTGGCTGGGGCCAACGTCCTGACTTTC. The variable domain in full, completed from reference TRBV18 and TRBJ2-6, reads NAGVMQNPRHLVRRRGQEARLRCSPMKGHSHVYWYRQLPEEGLKFMVYLQKENIIDESGMPKERFSAEFPKEGPSILRIQQVVRGDSAAYFCASSRGRYLAGANVLTFGAGSRLTVL.

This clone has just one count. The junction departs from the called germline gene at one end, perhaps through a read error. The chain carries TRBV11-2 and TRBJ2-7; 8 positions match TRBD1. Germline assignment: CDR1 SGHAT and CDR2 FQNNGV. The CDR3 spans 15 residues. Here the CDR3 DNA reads TGTGCCAGCAGCACCAACAGGGGGTTGTCCTCCGAGCAGTACTTC. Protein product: CASSTNRGLSSEQYF.

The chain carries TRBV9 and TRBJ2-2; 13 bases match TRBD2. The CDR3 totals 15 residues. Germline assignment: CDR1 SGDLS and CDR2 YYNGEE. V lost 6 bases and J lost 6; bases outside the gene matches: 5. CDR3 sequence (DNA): TGTGCCAGCAACGGACTAGCGGGAGAGGCCGGGGAGCTGTTTTTT. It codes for CASNGLAGEAGELFF.

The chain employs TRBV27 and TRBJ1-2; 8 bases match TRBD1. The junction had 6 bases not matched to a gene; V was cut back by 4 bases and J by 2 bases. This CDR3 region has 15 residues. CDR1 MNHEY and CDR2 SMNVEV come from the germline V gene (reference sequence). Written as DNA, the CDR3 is TGTGCCAGCAGTTCGAGGACAGGGTCCAACTATGGCTACACCTTC. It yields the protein CASSSRTGSNYGYTF.

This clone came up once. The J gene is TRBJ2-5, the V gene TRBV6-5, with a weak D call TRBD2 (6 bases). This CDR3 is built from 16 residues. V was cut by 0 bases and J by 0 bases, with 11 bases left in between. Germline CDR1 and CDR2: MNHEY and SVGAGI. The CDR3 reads CASSYSPRGNQETQYF. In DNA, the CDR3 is TGTGCCAGCAGTTACTCCCCCCGCGGGAACCAAGAGACCCAGTACTTC.